The sequence of this T cell receptor beta chain was determined in a study of T cell responses to AZD1222 COVID-19 vaccine. Study-level information: Second-dose schedules of about 4 or about 12 weeks were combined.

Germline V gene sequence: CDR1 SEHNR, CDR2 FQNEAQ (reference sequence). The CDR3 length is 16 residues. Germline trimming cut 0 bases from V and 7 bases from J; bases unmatched to any gene: 6. Study-level points and caveats: Clonal diversity may have been underestimated, and the donors were mostly white British, with more females than males. Spike-specific TCR breadth and depth both grew after two AZD1222 doses. At study baseline, merely several AZD1222 recipients were seropositive.

This clone is a singleton in its sample. What it binds is not known. TCRdb's copy holds only in-frame clones and misses some; the assay was immunoSEQ multiplex PCR. The sample carries some 130,000 clones, more than 75% recorded once. V usage is TRBV7-9 and J usage is TRBJ2-5; 12 nucleotides line up with TRBD1. This TCR derives from an adult in good health. The sample was peripheral blood, taken on day 0 of AZD1222 vaccination. The CDR3 protein is CASSLARDRGPGTQYF. DNA of the CDR3: TGTGCCAGCAGCTTAGCTCGGGACAGGGGGCCGGGGACCCAGTACTTC.